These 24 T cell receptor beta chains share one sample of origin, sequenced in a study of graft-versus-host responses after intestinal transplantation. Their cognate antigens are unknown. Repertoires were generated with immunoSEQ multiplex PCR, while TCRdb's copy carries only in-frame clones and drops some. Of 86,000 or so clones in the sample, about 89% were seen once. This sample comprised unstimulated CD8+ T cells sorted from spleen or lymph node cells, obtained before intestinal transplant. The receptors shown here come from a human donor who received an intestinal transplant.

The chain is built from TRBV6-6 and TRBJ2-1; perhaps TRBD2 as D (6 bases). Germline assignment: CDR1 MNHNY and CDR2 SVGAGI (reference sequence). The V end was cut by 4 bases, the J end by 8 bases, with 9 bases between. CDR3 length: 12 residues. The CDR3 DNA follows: TGTGCCAGCAGTTTATCTAGCGATGAGCAGTTCTTC. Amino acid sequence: CASSLSSDEQFF.

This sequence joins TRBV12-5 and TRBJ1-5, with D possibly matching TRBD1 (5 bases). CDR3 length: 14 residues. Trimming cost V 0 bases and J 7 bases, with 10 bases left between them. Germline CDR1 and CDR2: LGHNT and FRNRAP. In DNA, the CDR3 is TGTGCTAGTGGTTTGGTACTGGGGGAACAGCCCCAGCATTTT. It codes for CASGLVLGEQPQHF.

The DNA of the CDR3 is TGTGCCAGCAGCAACCTCCTGACAGATTACGAGCAGTACTTC. Translated, it gives CASSNLLTDYEQYF. V gene TRBV7-9 combines with J gene TRBJ2-7, with a tentative D call TRBD1 (5 bases). The CDR3 runs to 14 residues. With 5 bases removed from V and 4 bases from J, the gap between germline ends came to 15 bases. Germline V gene data show CDR1 as SEHNR and CDR2 as FQNEAQ (reference sequence).

CDR3 nucleotide sequence: TGCGCCAGCAGCTCCAGGGGGGAAAAACTGTTTTTT. Translating it yields CASSSRGEKLFF. The chain employs TRBV4-1 and TRBJ1-4; 7 bases fit TRBD1. J gave up 8 bases and V 5 bases, and 2 bases lay outside the gene matches. CDR1 and CDR2 from the germline V gene are MGHRA and YSYEKL. The CDR3 is 12 amino acids.

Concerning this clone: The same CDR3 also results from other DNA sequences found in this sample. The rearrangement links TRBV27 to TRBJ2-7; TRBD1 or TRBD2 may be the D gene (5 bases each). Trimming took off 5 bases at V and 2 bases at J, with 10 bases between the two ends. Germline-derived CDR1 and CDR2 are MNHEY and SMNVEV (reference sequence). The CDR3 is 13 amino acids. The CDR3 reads CASSPGGTYEQYF. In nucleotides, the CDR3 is TGTGCCAGCAGTCCTGGGGGTACCTACGAGCAGTACTTC.

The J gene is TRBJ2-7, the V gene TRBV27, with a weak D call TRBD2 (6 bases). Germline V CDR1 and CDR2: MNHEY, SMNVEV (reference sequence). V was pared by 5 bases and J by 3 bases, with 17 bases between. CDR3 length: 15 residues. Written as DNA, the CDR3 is TGTGCCAGCAGTCCGGGACTCTTGGGTTTCTACGAGCAGTACTTC. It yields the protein CASSPGLLGFYEQYF.

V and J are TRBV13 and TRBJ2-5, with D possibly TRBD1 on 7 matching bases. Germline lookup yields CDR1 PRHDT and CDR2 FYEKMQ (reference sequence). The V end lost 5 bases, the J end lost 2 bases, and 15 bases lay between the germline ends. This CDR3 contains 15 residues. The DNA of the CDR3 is TGTGCCAGCAGCCCGGGCGCGGGACAGCAAGAGACCCAGTACTTC. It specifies CASSPGAGQQETQYF.

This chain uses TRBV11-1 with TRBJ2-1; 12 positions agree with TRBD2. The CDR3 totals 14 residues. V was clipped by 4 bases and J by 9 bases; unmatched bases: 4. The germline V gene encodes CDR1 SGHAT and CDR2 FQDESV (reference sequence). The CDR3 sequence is CASSWGLAGGEQFF. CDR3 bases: TGTGCCAGCAGCTGGGGACTAGCGGGCGGTGAGCAGTTCTTC.

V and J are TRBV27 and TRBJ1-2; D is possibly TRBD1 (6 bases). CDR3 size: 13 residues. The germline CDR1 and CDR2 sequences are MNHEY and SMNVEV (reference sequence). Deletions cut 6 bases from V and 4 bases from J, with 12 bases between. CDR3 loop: CASRSGEAYGYTF. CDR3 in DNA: TGTGCCAGCAGATCAGGGGAGGCCTATGGCTACACCTTC.

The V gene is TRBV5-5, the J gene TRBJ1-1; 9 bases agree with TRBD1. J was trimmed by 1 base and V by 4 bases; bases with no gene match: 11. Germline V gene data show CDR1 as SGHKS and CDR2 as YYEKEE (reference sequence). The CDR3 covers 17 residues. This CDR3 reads CASSILTGQGPNTEAFF. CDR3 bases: TGTGCCAGCAGCATCCTAACGGGACAGGGACCGAACACTGAAGCTTTCTTT. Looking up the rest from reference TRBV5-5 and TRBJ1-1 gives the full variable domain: DAGVTQSPTHLIKTRGQQVTLRCSPISGHKSVSWYQQVLGQGPQFIFQYYEKEERGRGNFPDRFSARQFPNYSSELNVNALLLGDSALYLCASSILTGQGPNTEAFFGQGTRLTVV.

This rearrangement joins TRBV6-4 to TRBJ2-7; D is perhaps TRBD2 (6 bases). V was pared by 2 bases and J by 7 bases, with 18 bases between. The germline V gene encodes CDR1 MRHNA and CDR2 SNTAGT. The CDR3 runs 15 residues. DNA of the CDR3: TGTGCCAGCAGTGACCTCGGGGGTCTCGAGGGGGAGCAGTACTTC. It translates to CASSDLGGLEGEQYF.

The CDR3 DNA sequence: TGTGCCAGCAGTGAATACCCAGGACAGCCGGGGAATCAGCCCCAGCATTTT. It translates to CASSEYPGQPGNQPQHF. The chain combines TRBV25-1 with TRBJ1-5, with D possibly TRBD1 on 6 matching bases. Looked up from germline, CDR1 is MGHDK and CDR2 is SYGVNS. The CDR3 totals 17 residues. V lost 0 bases to trimming and J lost 4 bases, with 16 bases between them.

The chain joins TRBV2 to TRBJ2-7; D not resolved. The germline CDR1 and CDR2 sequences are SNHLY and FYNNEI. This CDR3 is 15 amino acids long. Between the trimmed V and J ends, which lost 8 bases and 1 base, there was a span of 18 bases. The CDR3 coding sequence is TGTGCCAGCGGAACCGGGCTCCAATTTTCCTACGAGCAGTACTTC. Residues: CASGTGLQFSYEQYF.

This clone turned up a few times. The CDR3 DNA is TGCGCCAGCAGCCAAAGTGGGGAAAAACTGTTTTTT. Translation gives CASSQSGEKLFF. This chain links TRBV4-1 with TRBJ1-4; D uncertain. Germline-derived CDR1 and CDR2 are MGHRA and YSYEKL. Trimming removed 2 bases from V and 8 bases from J, with 6 bases in between. This CDR3 contains 12 residues.

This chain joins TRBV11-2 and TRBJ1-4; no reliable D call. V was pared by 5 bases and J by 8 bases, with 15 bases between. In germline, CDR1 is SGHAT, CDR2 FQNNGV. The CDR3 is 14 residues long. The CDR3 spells CASSKDPPREKLFF. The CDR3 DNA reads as TGTGCCAGCAGCAAGGACCCTCCTAGGGAAAAACTGTTTTTT.

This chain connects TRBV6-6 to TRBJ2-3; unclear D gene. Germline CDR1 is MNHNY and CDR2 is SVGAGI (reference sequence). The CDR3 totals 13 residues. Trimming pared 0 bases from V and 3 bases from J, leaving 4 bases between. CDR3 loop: CASSYSQTDTQYF. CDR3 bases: TGTGCCAGCAGTTACTCCCAGACAGATACGCAGTATTTT.

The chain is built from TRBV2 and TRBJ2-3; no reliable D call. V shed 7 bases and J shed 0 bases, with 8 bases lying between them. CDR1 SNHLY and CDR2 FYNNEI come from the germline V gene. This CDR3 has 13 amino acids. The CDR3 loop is CASIYTSTDTQYF. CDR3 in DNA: TGTGCCAGCATTTACACGAGCACAGATACGCAGTATTTT. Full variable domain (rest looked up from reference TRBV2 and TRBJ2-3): EPEVTQTPSHQVTQMGQEVILRCVPISNHLYFYWYRQILGQKVEFLVSFYNNEISEKSEIFDDQFSVERPDGSNFTLKIRSTKLEDSAMYFCASIYTSTDTQYFGPGTRLTVL.

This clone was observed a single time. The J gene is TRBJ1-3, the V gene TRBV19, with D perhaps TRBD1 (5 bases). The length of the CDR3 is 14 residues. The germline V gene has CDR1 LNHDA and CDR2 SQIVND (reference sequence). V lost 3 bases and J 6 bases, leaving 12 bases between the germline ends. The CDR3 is CASSIWGFENTIYF. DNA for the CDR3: TGTGCCAGTAGTATTTGGGGGTTCGAAAACACCATATATTTT.

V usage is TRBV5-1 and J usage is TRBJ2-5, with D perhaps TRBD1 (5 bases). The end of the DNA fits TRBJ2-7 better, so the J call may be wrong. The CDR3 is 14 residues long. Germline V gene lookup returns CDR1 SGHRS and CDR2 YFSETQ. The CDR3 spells CASSPGGASYEQYF. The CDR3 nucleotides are TGCGCCAGCAGCCCTGGTGGGGCCTCATACGAGCAGTACTTC.

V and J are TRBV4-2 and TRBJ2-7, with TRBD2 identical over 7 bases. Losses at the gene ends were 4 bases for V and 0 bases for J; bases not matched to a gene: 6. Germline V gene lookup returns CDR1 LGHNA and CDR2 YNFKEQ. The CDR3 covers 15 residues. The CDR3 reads CASSPNRDYSYEQYF. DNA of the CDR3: TGTGCCAGCAGCCCGAACCGGGACTACTCCTACGAGCAGTACTTC.

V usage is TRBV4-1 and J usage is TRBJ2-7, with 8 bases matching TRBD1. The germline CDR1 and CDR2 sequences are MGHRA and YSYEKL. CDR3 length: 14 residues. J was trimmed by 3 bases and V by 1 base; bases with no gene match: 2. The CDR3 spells CASSQGTGNYEQYF. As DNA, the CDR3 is TGCGCCAGCAGCCAAGGGACAGGGAACTACGAGCAGTACTTC.

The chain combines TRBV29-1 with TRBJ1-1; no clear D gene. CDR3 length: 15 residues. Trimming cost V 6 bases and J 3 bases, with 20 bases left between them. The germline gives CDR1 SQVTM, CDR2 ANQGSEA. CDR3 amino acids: CSVRGIRHRDTEAFF. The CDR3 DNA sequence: TGCAGCGTCCGAGGGATCCGGCATCGGGACACTGAAGCTTTCTTT.

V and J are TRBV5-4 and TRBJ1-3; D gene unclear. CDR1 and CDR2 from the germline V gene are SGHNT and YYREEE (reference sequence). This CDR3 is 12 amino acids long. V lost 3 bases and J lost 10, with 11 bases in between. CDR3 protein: CASSSTEGTIYF. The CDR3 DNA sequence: TGTGCCAGCAGCTCCACTGAAGGGACCATATATTTT.

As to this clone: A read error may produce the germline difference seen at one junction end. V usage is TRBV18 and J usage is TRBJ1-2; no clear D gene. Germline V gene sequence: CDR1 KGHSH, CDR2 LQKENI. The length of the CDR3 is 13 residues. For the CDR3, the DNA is TGTGCCAGCTCACCGGCAGATTCCTATTGCTACACCTTC. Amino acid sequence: CASSPADSYCYTF. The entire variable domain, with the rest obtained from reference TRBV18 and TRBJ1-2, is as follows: NAGVMQNPRHLVRRRGQEARLRCSPMKGHSHVYWYRQLPEEGLKFMVYLQKENIIDESGMPKERFSAEFPKEGPSILRIQQVVRGDSAAYFCASSPADSYCYTFGSGTRLTVV.